This TCR beta chain was captured by sequencing in a study of OX40 agonist ivuxolimab in advanced cancers. Study-wide context: With a range of roughly 23 to 79, age averaged approximately 60 years, and more than 75% were male. Partial responses were seen in three patients, one with hepatocellular carcinoma and two with cutaneous melanoma. Earlier anti-PD-1, anti-PD-L1 or anti-CTLA-4 therapy was permitted; about 39% had received some.

Germline CDR1 reads SGHTA; CDR2 reads FQGNSA. With 5 bases removed from V and 1 base from J, the gap between germline ends came to 13 bases. The CDR3 totals 15 residues. Assay: immunoSEQ multiplex PCR; the TCRdb copy retains only in-frame clones and omits some. The table includes about 92,000 clones, about 80% detected once. The chain has TRBV7-2 and TRBJ2-3; D remains unclear. The sequence was collected from an adult with an advanced solid tumor such as melanoma, head and neck, liver or kidney cancer. The sample was CD4+ or CD8+ T cells sorted from blood, taken in a trial of the OX40 agonist ivuxolimab. The CDR3 region has the DNA TGTGCCAGCAGCCCGATTGGGATGCGCACAGATACGCAGTATTTT. Amino acid sequence: CASSPIGMRTDTQYF.